This TCR beta chain was recorded in a study of cytomegalovirus exposure and HLA in healthy donors. The wider study: Earlier, 110 million or so unique TCR beta sequences were recovered from around 200 million T cells by an analysis. Whole-study results and caveats: Within a later analysis, the majority of CMV-associated TCR beta chains appeared HLA-restricted. A previous analysis found most TCR beta V segments productive roughly 87% or roughly 30% of the time.

Points on this clone: Its antigen remains unidentified.

With 60 Vbeta and 13 Jbeta primers, the PCR was carried out. In the original workflow: There were about 80 million unique TCR beta chains by a later count, and about 12 million of them were shared. Sequenced by immunoSEQ multiplex PCR; TCRdb stores in-frame clones only, minus some. The D gene and trimming were derived from the DNA, and the V and J assignments and clone size from that table. The table lists hundreds of thousands of clones, approximately 80% of them singletons, with around 1.4% in the top ten. The J segment lost 5 bases and the V segment lost 1 base, leaving 13 bases of the junction unmatched. Per the germline V gene, CDR1 is SEHNR and CDR2 is FQNEAQ (reference sequence). The CDR3 length is 17 residues.

The sequenced sample was PBMCs. The chain combines TRBV7-9 with TRBJ1-2; TRBD1 matches 7 bases. This TCR came from a girl under 18 in good health and CMV-seronegative. CDR3 loop: CASSLEFGQELVYGYTF. The DNA of the CDR3 is TGTGCCAGCAGCTTAGAATTTGGACAGGAGCTCGTTTATGGCTACACCTTC. Full variable domain (missing parts from reference TRBV7-9 and TRBJ1-2): DTGVSQNPRHKITKRGQNVTFRCDPISEHNRLYWYRQTLGQGPEFLTYFQNEAQLEKSRLLSDRFSAERPKGSFSTLEIQRTEQGDSAMYLCASSLEFGQELVYGYTFGSGTRLTVV.